What follows describes a single TCR beta chain. This CDR3 is 16 amino acids long. V was clipped by 2 bases and J by 0 bases; unmatched bases: 6. The germline gives CDR1 SEHNR, CDR2 FQNEAQ (reference sequence). These data belong to a study of blood T cell repertoires in COVID-19. About the research overall: The samples span acute and convalescent COVID-19 from the United States, Italy and Spain. The analysed material was cDNA or gDNA that came from T cells, B-cell-depleted T cells, or PBMCs.

Per the original data handling: Cell counts per sample came from amplifying reference gene primers. Assay used: immunoSEQ multiplex PCR; TCRdb lists only in-frame clones, some missing. V and J calls and clone size are given by that table; D and trimming were obtained from the DNA. Of around 120,000 clones in the sample, 85% are singletons; the top ten hold 11%. This clonotype was sampled from a man older than 75 with acute or convalescent COVID-19. The chain is built from TRBV7-9 and TRBJ1-2, with 7 bases fitting TRBD1. Sequenced: peripheral blood. CDR3 protein: CASSLLMGQPNYGYTF. The CDR3 nucleotides are TGTGCCAGCAGCTTACTTATGGGACAGCCTAACTATGGCTACACCTTC.